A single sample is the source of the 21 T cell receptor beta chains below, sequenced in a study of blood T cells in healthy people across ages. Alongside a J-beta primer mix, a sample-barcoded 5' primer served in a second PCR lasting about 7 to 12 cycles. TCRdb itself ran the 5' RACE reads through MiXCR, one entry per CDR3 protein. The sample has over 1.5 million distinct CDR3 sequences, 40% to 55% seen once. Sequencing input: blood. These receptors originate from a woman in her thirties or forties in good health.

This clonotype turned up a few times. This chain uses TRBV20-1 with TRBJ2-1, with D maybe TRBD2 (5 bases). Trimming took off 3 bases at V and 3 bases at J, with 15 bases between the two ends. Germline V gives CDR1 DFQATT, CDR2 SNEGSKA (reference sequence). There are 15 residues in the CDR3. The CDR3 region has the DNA TGCAGTGCTAGCGACCCCGGACTGATCTACAATGAGCAGTTCTTC. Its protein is CSASDPGLIYNEQFF.

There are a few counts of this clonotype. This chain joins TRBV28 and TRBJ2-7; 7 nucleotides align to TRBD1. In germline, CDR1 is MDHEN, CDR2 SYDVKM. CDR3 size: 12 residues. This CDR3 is CATTGEPYEQYF. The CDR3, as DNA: TGTGCAACCACAGGGGAGCCCTACGAGCAGTACTTC.

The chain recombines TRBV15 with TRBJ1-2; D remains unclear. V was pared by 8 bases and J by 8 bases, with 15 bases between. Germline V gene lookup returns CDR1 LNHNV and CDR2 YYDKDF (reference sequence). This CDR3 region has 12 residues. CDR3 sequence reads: CATSGSLGGYTF. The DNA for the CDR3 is TGTGCCACCTCCGGGTCCCTGGGAGGCTACACCTTC.

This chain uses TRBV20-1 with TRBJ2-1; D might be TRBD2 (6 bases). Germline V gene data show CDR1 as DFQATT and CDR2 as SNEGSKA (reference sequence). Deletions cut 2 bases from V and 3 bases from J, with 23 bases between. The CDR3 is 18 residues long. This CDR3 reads CSARPWHSVGDFYNEQFF. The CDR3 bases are TGCAGTGCTAGACCCTGGCACTCTGTGGGGGACTTCTACAATGAGCAGTTCTTC.

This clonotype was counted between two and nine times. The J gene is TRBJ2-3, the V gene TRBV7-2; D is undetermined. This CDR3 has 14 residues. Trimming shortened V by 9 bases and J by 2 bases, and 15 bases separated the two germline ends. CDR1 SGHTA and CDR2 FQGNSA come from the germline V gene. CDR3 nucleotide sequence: TGTGCCAGTGCTCGGCTCCTTTCCACAGATACGCAGTATTTT. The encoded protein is CASARLLSTDTQYF.

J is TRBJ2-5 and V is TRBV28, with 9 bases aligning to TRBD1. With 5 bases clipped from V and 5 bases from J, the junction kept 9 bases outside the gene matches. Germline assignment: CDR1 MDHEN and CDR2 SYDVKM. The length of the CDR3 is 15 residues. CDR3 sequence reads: CASSKGGQGSETQYF. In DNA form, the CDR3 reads TGTGCCAGCAGTAAGGGAGGACAGGGGTCGGAGACCCAGTACTTC.

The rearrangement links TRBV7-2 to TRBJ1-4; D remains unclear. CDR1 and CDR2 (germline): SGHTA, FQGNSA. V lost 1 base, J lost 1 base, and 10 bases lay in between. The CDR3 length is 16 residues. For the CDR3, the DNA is TGTGCCAGCAGCTTAGAGAGAGGCCTAACTAATGAAAAACTGTTTTTT. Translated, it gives CASSLERGLTNEKLFF.

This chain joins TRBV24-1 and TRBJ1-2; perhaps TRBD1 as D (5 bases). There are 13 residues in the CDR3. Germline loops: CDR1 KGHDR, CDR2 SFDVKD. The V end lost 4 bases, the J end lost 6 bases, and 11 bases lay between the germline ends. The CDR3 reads CATSDVGVNGYTF. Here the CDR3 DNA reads TGTGCCACCAGTGACGTGGGGGTCAATGGCTACACCTTC.

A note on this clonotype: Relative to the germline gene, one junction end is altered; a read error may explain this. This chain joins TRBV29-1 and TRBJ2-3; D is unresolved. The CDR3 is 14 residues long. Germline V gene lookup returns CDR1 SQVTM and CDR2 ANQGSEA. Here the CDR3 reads CSVLRALATDSQYF. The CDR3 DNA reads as TGCAGCGTCCTTAGGGCGCTGGCCACAGATTCGCAGTATTTT.

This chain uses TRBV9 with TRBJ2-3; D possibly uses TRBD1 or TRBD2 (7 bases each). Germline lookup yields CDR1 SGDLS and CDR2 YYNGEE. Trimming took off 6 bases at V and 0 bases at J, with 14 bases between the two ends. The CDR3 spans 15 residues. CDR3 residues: CASTREGASTDTQYF. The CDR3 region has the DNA TGTGCCAGCACCAGGGAGGGGGCTAGCACAGATACGCAGTATTTT. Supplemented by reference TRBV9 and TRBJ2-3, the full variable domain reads DSGVTQTPKHLITATGQRVTLRCSPRSGDLSVYWYQQSLDQGLQFLIQYYNGEERAKGNILERFSAQQFPDLHSELNLSSLELGDSALYFCASTREGASTDTQYFGPGTRLTVL.

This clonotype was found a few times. Here the CDR3 DNA reads TGTGCCAGCAGCCCGGCCCGGGCCACTAATGAAAAACTGTTTTTT. Encoded protein: CASSPARATNEKLFF. J is TRBJ1-4 and V is TRBV6-6; D not certain. The CDR3 covers 15 residues. Germline lookup yields CDR1 MNHNY and CDR2 SVGAGI (reference sequence). Deletions cut 6 bases from V and 2 bases from J, with 13 bases between.

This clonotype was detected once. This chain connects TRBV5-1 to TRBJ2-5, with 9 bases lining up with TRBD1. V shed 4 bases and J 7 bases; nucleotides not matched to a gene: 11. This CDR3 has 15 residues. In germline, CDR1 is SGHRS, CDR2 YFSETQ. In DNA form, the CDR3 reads TGCGCCAGCAGCACGGCGGACAGGGGTTCTTGGACCCAGTACTTC. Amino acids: CASSTADRGSWTQYF.

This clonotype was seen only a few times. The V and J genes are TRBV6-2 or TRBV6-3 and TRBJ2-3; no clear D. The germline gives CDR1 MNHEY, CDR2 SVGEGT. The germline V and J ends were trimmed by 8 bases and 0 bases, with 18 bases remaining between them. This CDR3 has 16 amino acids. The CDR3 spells CASSSGQFSSTDTQYF. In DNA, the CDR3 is TGTGCCAGCTCCTCCGGGCAGTTTTCTAGCACAGATACGCAGTATTTT.

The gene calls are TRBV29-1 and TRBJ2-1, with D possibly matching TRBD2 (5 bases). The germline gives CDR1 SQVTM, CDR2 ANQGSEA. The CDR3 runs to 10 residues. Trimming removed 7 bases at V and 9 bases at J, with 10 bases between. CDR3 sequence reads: CSAAEGEQFF. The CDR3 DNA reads TGCAGCGCCGCCGAGGGTGAGCAGTTCTTC.

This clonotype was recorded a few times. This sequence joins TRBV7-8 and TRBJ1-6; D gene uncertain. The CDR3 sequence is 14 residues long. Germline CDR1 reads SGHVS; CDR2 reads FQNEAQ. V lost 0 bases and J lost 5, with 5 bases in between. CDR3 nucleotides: TGTGCCAGCAGCTTAGCTGGGGATAATTCACCCCTCCACTTT. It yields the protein CASSLAGDNSPLHF.

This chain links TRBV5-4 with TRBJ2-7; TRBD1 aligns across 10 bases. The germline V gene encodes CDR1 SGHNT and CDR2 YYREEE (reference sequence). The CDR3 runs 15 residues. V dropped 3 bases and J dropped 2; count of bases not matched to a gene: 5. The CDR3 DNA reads TGTGCCAGCAGCTGGACAGGGGGGAATGCCTACGAGCAGTACTTC. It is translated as CASSWTGGNAYEQYF.

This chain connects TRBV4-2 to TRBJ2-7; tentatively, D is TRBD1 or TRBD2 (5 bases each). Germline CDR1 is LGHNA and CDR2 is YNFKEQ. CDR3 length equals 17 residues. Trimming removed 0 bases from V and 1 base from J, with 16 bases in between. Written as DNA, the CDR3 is TGTGCCAGCAGCCAAGAGGGAGAAGGGGTAGATTCCTACGAGCAGTACTTC. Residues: CASSQEGEGVDSYEQYF.

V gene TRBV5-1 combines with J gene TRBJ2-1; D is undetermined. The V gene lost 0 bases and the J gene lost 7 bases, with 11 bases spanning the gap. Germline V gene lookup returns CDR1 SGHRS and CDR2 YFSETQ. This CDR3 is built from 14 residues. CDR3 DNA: TGCGCCAGCAGCTTGGGGGTCGTGGGGAATGAGCAGTTCTTC. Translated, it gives CASSLGVVGNEQFF.

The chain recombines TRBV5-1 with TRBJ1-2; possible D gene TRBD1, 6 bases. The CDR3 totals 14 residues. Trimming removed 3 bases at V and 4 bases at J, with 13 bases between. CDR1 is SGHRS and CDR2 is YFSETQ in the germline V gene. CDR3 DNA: TGCGCCAGCAGCTGGACACAGGGATCCTATGGCTACACCTTC. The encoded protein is CASSWTQGSYGYTF.

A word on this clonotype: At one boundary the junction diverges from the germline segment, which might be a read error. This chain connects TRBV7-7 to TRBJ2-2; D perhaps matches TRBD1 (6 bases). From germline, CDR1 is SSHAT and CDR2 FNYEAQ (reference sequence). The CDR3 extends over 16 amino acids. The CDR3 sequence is CASSPRTGMTTGELFF. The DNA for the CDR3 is TGTGCTAGCAGCCCGCGTACAGGGATGACCACCGGGGAGCTGTTTTTT. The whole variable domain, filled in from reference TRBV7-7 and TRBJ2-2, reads GAGVSQSPRYKVTKRGQDVTLRCDPISSHATLYWYQQALGQGPEFLTYFNYEAQPDKSGLPSDRFSAERPEGSISTLTIQRTEQRDSAMYRCASSPRTGMTTGELFFGEGSRLTVL.

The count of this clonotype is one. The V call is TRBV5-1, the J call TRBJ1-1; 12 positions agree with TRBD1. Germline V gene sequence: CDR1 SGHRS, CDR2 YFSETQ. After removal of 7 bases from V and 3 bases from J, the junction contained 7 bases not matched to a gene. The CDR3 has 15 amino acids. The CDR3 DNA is TGCGCCAGCCGCCGGGACAGGGGGCGAGACACTGAAGCTTTCTTT. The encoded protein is CASRRDRGRDTEAFF.